This T cell receptor beta chain stems from a study of T cell changes during pregnancy in multiple sclerosis. In its sample, this clone is medium-sized. There are 15 residues in the CDR3. V dropped 1 base and J dropped 3 bases, with 10 bases sitting between them. Germline V CDR1 and CDR2: SEHNR, FQNEAQ (reference sequence). Sequencing was performed with immunoSEQ multiplex PCR; in TCRdb, only in-frame clones are kept and a portion is missing. Of fewer than 40,000 clones listed, around 90% are singletons. The rearrangement joins TRBV7-9 to TRBJ2-1; D is undetermined. The material was CD8+ T cells from peripheral blood mononuclear cells, obtained in the first trimester of pregnancy. The sequence was obtained from a female donor with multiple sclerosis, enrolled in a pregnancy study. The CDR3 here is CASSLVPISYNEQFF. The CDR3 nucleotides are TGTGCCAGCAGCTTAGTCCCGATCAGCTACAATGAGCAGTTCTTC.